These 26 T cell receptor beta chains were sequenced from one sample in a study of blood T cell repertoires in COVID-19. Here immunoSEQ multiplex PCR was the method, and the copy in TCRdb shows in-frame clones only, minus some. The sample lists about 210,000 clones, around 81% occurring once. Sequencing was done on a sample of peripheral blood. These receptors were collected from a human donor in a cohort sampled during active COVID-19.

V and J are TRBV4-2 and TRBJ1-5, with D possibly matching TRBD1 (5 bases). This CDR3 comprises 15 residues. Germline CDR1 LGHNA, CDR2 YNFKEQ. Trimming left V 4 bases short and J 2 bases short, with 12 bases between. DNA of the CDR3: TGTGCCAGCAGCCTCGGAGCGGGGGGCAATCAGCCCCAGCATTTT. Translation: CASSLGAGGNQPQHF.

The chain joins TRBV4-1 to TRBJ1-6; D gene ambiguous. The ends were cut back, 0 bases at V and 7 bases at J, with 4 bases in the middle. This CDR3 spans 13 amino acids. The germline gives CDR1 MGHRA, CDR2 YSYEKL. The DNA of the CDR3 is TGCGCCAGCAGCCAAGATCAGAATTCACCCCTCCACTTT. It encodes CASSQDQNSPLHF.

The chain employs TRBV6-1 and TRBJ2-1; 12 bases map to TRBD2. Germline lookup yields CDR1 MNHNS and CDR2 SASEGT. This CDR3 region has 16 residues. The ends lost 2 bases at V and 7 bases at J; junction bases unmatched: 6. CDR3 protein: CASSEPSGRAGNEQFF. The CDR3 nucleotides read TGTGCCAGCAGTGAACCTAGCGGGAGGGCCGGTAATGAGCAGTTCTTC.

This chain links TRBV19 with TRBJ2-6; D is unresolved. There are 16 residues in the CDR3. Trimming shortened V by 3 bases and J by 2 bases, and 11 bases separated the two germline ends. CDR1 and CDR2 from the germline V gene are LNHDA and SQIVND (reference sequence). The CDR3 loop is CASSILGFPGANVLTF. As DNA, the CDR3 is TGTGCCAGTAGTATTCTCGGGTTCCCTGGGGCCAACGTCCTGACTTTC.

The chain carries TRBV11-1 and TRBJ1-5; D remains ambiguous. The CDR3 covers 13 residues. V lost 5 bases, J lost 6 bases, and 11 bases lay in between. From germline, CDR1 is SGHAT and CDR2 FQDESV (reference sequence). CDR3 sequence: CASSIGEAQPQHF. In DNA form, the CDR3 reads TGTGCCAGCAGCATAGGCGAGGCTCAGCCCCAGCATTTT.

This clone was counted only a few times. V is TRBV9 and J is TRBJ1-1; D may be TRBD1 (5 bases). The CDR3 is 16 residues long. Deletions cut 0 bases from V and 1 base from J, with 13 bases between. Germline values: CDR1 SGDLS, CDR2 YYNGEE. This chain's CDR3 is CASSVGGPAANTEAFF. CDR3 DNA sequence: TGTGCCAGCAGCGTAGGGGGCCCTGCCGCGAACACTGAAGCTTTCTTT.

The chain joins TRBV5-1 to TRBJ2-3; 11 bases agree with TRBD2. This CDR3 has 18 residues. V lost 2 bases to trimming and J lost 1 base; unmatched junction nucleotides: 9. CDR1 and CDR2 (germline): SGHRS, YFSETQ. The CDR3 sequence is CASSFLLAGGQGTDTQYF. In nucleotides, the CDR3 is TGCGCCAGCAGCTTTCTTTTAGCGGGGGGGCAAGGCACAGATACGCAGTATTTT. Full variable domain (remainder filled in from reference TRBV5-1 and TRBJ2-3): KAGVTQTPRYLIKTRGQQVTLSCSPISGHRSVSWYQQTPGQGLQFLFEYFSETQRNKGNFPGRFSGRQFSNSRSEMNVSTLELGDSALYLCASSFLLAGGQGTDTQYFGPGTRLTVL.

The CDR3 sequence: CAWSVRAGQPNEKLFF. CDR3 in DNA: TGTGCCTGGAGTGTAAGGGCGGGACAGCCTAATGAAAAACTGTTTTTT. The chain carries TRBV30 and TRBJ1-4, with 7 bases that match TRBD1. The germline V gene has CDR1 GTSNPN and CDR2 SVGIG (reference sequence). This CDR3 contains 16 residues. V was pared by 0 bases and J by 3 bases, with 7 bases of the junction left unmatched.

This clone was observed a single time. The chain combines TRBV4-2 with TRBJ2-1, with a weak D call TRBD2 (6 bases). The CDR3 spans 15 residues. Trimming removed 4 bases from V and 6 bases from J, with 16 bases in between. Germline V gene data show CDR1 as LGHNA and CDR2 as YNFKEQ. The CDR3 loop is CASSPASRDFNEQFF. The CDR3 nucleotides read TGTGCCAGCAGCCCCGCGTCCCGGGACTTCAATGAGCAGTTCTTC.

The chain links TRBV6-2 or TRBV6-3 to TRBJ1-1; no firm D call. The CDR3 has 16 amino acids. Germline lookup yields CDR1 MNHEY and CDR2 SVGEGT. V was pared by 0 bases and J by 3 bases, with 14 bases between. CDR3 region: CASSYSRGSVDTEAFF. In DNA form, the CDR3 reads TGTGCCAGCAGTTACTCACGGGGATCGGTAGACACTGAAGCTTTCTTT.

The chain carries TRBV10-3 and TRBJ2-3; TRBD2 agrees at 16 bases. J was trimmed by 5 bases and V by 4 bases; bases with no gene match: 6. The germline gives CDR1 ENHRY, CDR2 SYGVKD. CDR3 length: 17 residues. The CDR3 protein is CAISASGTSGGVDTQYF. The CDR3 bases are TGTGCCATCAGTGCCTCCGGGACTAGCGGGGGGGTAGATACGCAGTATTTT.

This chain uses TRBV10-2 with TRBJ2-3; weak D call: TRBD2 (5 bases). The CDR3 is 14 residues long. The germline V gene encodes CDR1 WSHSY and CDR2 SAAADI. V was clipped by 5 bases and J by 0 bases, with 9 bases between them. Here the CDR3 reads CASSFGGSTDTQYF. The CDR3, as DNA: TGCGCCAGCAGTTTCGGCGGGAGCACAGATACGCAGTATTTT.

In nucleotides, the CDR3 is TGTGCCAGCCGAAGCGGGGGGGCCCCCTATGAGCAGTTCTTC. It encodes CASRSGGAPYEQFF. The chain employs TRBV6-6 and TRBJ2-1; 10 positions agree with TRBD2. The germline V gene encodes CDR1 MNHNY and CDR2 SVGAGI (reference sequence). The CDR3 runs 14 residues. The J segment lost 8 bases and the V segment lost 8 bases, leaving 9 bases of the junction unmatched.

The J gene is TRBJ2-6, the V gene TRBV5-6; possible D gene TRBD2, 5 bases. V lost 0 bases, J lost 2 bases, and 12 bases lay in between. The CDR3 has 17 amino acids. Germline lookup yields CDR1 SGHDT and CDR2 YYEEEE. The CDR3 reads CASSLAWETTGANVLTF. CDR3 in DNA: TGTGCCAGCAGCTTGGCATGGGAGACCACTGGGGCCAACGTCCTGACTTTC.

The genes are TRBV6-2 or TRBV6-3 and TRBJ2-7; 8 nucleotides line up with TRBD1. Germline V gives CDR1 MNHEY, CDR2 SVGEGT. J lost 1 base, V lost 5 bases, and 4 bases had no gene match. This CDR3 is 14 amino acids long. The CDR3 DNA reads TGTGCCAGCAGTCCCTGGACAGGGTCCTACGAGCAGTACTTC. Translated: CASSPWTGSYEQYF.

This clone was detected a few times. This chain uses TRBV20-1 with TRBJ2-6; no clear D gene. Per germline, CDR1 DFQATT and CDR2 SNEGSKA (reference sequence). This CDR3 region has 17 residues. V was trimmed by 3 bases and J by 0 bases, leaving 15 bases between them. The CDR3 here is CSASGADITSGANVLTF. The DNA for the CDR3 is TGCAGTGCTAGTGGCGCAGACATCACCTCTGGGGCCAACGTCCTGACTTTC.

This clone was picked up a small number of times. V is TRBV11-3 and J is TRBJ2-3, with 9 positions matching TRBD2. Germline trimming cut 1 base from V and 3 bases from J; bases unmatched to any gene: 5. Germline V gene sequence: CDR1 SGHNT, CDR2 YENEEA. There are 16 residues in the CDR3. DNA for the CDR3: TGTGCCAGCAGCTTAGGGGCTAGCGGGGAGACAGATACGCAGTATTTT. Protein: CASSLGASGETDTQYF.

This clone was detected once. The rearrangement links TRBV3-1 (or the pseudogene TRBV3-2) to TRBJ2-3; TRBD2 agrees at 14 bases. In germline, CDR1 is LGHDT, CDR2 YNNKEL (reference sequence). The CDR3 totals 17 residues. With 5 bases clipped from V and 3 bases from J, the junction kept 7 bases outside the gene matches. The CDR3 reads CASSLTSGGARTDTQYF. In DNA, the CDR3 is TGTGCCAGCAGCTTGACTAGCGGGGGGGCCAGGACAGATACGCAGTATTTT.

A single count supports this clone. The chain couples TRBV5-1 to TRBJ1-1; D ambiguous. The germline CDR1 and CDR2 sequences are SGHRS and YFSETQ. Between the trimmed V and J ends, which lost 2 bases and 4 bases, there was a span of 9 bases. The CDR3 has 13 residues. CDR3 DNA sequence: TGCGCCAGCAGCTTAAGCGTGGGCACTGAAGCTTTCTTT. Encoded protein: CASSLSVGTEAFF. Supplemented by reference TRBV5-1 and TRBJ1-1, the full variable domain reads KAGVTQTPRYLIKTRGQQVTLSCSPISGHRSVSWYQQTPGQGLQFLFEYFSETQRNKGNFPGRFSGRQFSNSRSEMNVSTLELGDSALYLCASSLSVGTEAFFGQGTRLTVV.

The CDR3 region is CASAWDSNTEAFF. CDR3 bases: TGTGCCAGCGCTTGGGACAGTAACACTGAAGCTTTCTTT. V is TRBV14 and J is TRBJ1-1; 7 bases match TRBD1. Losses at the gene ends were 8 bases for V and 2 bases for J; bases not matched to a gene: 5. CDR1 is SGHDN and CDR2 is FVKESK in the germline V gene. The CDR3 has 13 residues.

The rearrangement uses TRBV21-1 and TRBJ2-7; the D call in the table, TRBD2, was not verified against the DNA. TRBV21-1 is annotated as a pseudogene. The CDR3 totals 17 residues. CDR3 protein: CASSKAELAGGSYEQYF. The CDR3 DNA reads TGTGCCAGCAGCAAAGCTGAACTAGCGGGAGGGTCCTACGAGCAGTACTTC.

The chain recombines TRBV18 with TRBJ1-1; a possible D gene is TRBD1 (5 bases). V shed 5 bases and J shed 6 bases, with 16 bases lying between them. The CDR3 consists of 14 residues. In germline, CDR1 is KGHSH, CDR2 LQKENI. The CDR3 DNA reads TGTGCCAGCTCAACCCAGACAGTCTCCTCTGAAGCTTTCTTT. Protein product: CASSTQTVSSEAFF.

The gene calls are TRBV11-3 and TRBJ2-1; the match to TRBD2 covers 13 bases. V gave up 6 bases and J gave up 2 bases; unmatched junction bases: 7. The germline CDR1 and CDR2 sequences are SGHNT and YENEEA. This CDR3 region has 17 residues. The CDR3 is CASRKGLAGDTYNEQFF. CDR3 coding DNA: TGTGCCAGCAGAAAAGGACTAGCGGGAGATACCTACAATGAGCAGTTCTTC.

V gene TRBV28 combines with J gene TRBJ1-1; no clear D gene. CDR1 and CDR2 from the germline V gene are MDHEN and SYDVKM. The CDR3 contains 14 residues. The V gene lost 2 bases and the J gene lost 4 bases, with 11 bases spanning the gap. DNA of the CDR3: TGTGCCAGCAGTTTAGGTGGTGGCAGCACTGAAGCTTTCTTT. It translates to CASSLGGGSTEAFF.

This clone was seen a single time. V is TRBV19 and J is TRBJ1-2; 11 bases map to TRBD1. Germline CDR1 LNHDA, CDR2 SQIVND (reference sequence). The CDR3 loop spans 13 amino acids. The V and J ends lost 7 bases and 4 bases, in that order; junction bases with no gene match: 2. The CDR3 loop is CASKGQGGYGYTF. The CDR3 coding sequence is TGTGCCAGTAAGGGACAGGGGGGCTATGGCTACACCTTC.

The rearrangement links TRBV19 to TRBJ2-7, with a tentative D call TRBD1 (6 bases). This CDR3 comprises 15 residues. V was shortened by 1 base and J by 5 bases, with 15 bases between the two germline ends. The germline V gene has CDR1 LNHDA and CDR2 SQIVND (reference sequence). CDR3 amino acids: CASSIAPGETDEQYF. The CDR3 region has the DNA TGTGCCAGTAGTATAGCGCCAGGGGAGACAGACGAGCAGTACTTC.